The clone carrying this T cell receptor (beta chain) was seen just once. The sample comes from a study of blood T cell repertoires in COVID-19. Study-wide background: Samples representing acute and convalescent COVID-19 were sourced from the United States, Italy and Spain.

The V end lost 2 bases, the J end lost 2 bases, and 16 bases lay between the germline ends. The CDR3 is made up of 16 amino acids. Germline CDR1 reads MNHNS; CDR2 reads SASEGT. Original data processing: Reference gene primer amplification yielded estimated nucleated cell counts. Some clones are missing from TCRdb's copy, which holds only in-frame ones; the method was immunoSEQ multiplex PCR. That table is the source of V, J and clone size, and D and trimming were worked out from the DNA. The data contain tens of thousands of clones, 85% of them seen just once; the ten biggest clones take up 13%. This sequence was found in a woman in her seventies in a cohort sampled during active COVID-19. V and J are TRBV6-1 and TRBJ2-7; maybe TRBD1 (5 bases). The sample comprised peripheral blood. Here the CDR3 reads CASSELTAGFPYEQYF. The CDR3 bases are TGTGCCAGCAGTGAATTAACGGCAGGGTTCCCCTACGAGCAGTACTTC.